This TCR beta chain is from a study of T cells after posttransplantation cyclophosphamide. Study results and caveats: Recipient CMV seropositivity and CMV reactivation strongly tracked TRB clonality. Later blood repertoires were often dominated by clones from the donor CD8+ memory compartment. Blood and skin or GI T cell repertoires showed limited TRB overlap.

This CDR3 is 16 amino acids long. Germline assignment: CDR1 LNHDA and CDR2 SQIVND (reference sequence). Trimming removed 4 bases from V and 4 bases from J, with 19 bases in between. As to this clone: The antigen is undetermined.

Clones were sequenced by immunoSEQ multiplex PCR, and TCRdb holds only the in-frame ones, with some missing. The sample consists of tens of thousands of clones, about 86% of them appearing once. The chain employs TRBV19 and TRBJ1-2; maybe TRBD1 (6 bases). This receptor was obtained from a man between 25 and 39 years old with a blood cancer, CMV-positive, and with a related stem cell donor. Specimen: PBMCs. The CDR3 sequence is CASSTRGGPNGYGYTF. The CDR3 nucleotides read TGTGCCAGTAGTACCCGCGGGGGGCCTAACGGCTATGGCTACACCTTC.